These 32 T cell receptor beta chains came from one sample sequenced in a study of T cell responses to AZD1222 COVID-19 vaccine. Data came from immunoSEQ multiplex PCR; TCRdb stores just in-frame clones and leaves some out. Of 100,000 or so clones listed, 70% to 90% are singletons. The source material was peripheral blood, sampled on day 0 of MenACWY control vaccination. Receptors were obtained from an adult in good health.

The gene calls are TRBV4-3 and TRBJ2-2; D gene ambiguous. Trimming shortened V by 1 base and J by 7 bases, and 10 bases separated the two germline ends. Germline loops: CDR1 LGHNA, CDR2 YSLEER. The CDR3 extends over 14 amino acids. Here the CDR3 reads CASSQGRWGGELFF. CDR3 DNA: TGCGCCAGCAGCCAAGGCCGCTGGGGCGGGGAGCTGTTTTTT.

The rearrangement links TRBV7-3 to TRBJ2-3; D not certain. Trimming left V 2 bases short and J 0 bases short, with 9 bases between. CDR1 SGHTA and CDR2 FQGTGA come from the germline V gene. The CDR3 is made up of 15 amino acids. The CDR3 is CASSLVGLSTDTQYF. CDR3 nucleotide sequence: TGTGCCAGCAGCTTAGTCGGGCTGAGCACAGATACGCAGTATTTT.

This clone showed up just a few times. The chain is built from TRBV27 and TRBJ2-7; 10 bases are a match to TRBD2. The CDR3 loop spans 18 amino acids. V lost 5 bases and J lost 1; bases outside the gene matches: 14. Germline V lookup: CDR1 MNHEY, CDR2 SMNVEV (reference sequence). CDR3: CASSTYGGSGRTSYEQYF. CDR3 coding DNA: TGTGCCAGCAGTACCTATGGGGGTAGCGGGAGGACTTCCTACGAGCAGTACTTC.

The chain joins TRBV3-1 (or the pseudogene TRBV3-2) to TRBJ1-2; no clear D gene. Deletions cut 4 bases from V and 8 bases from J, with 11 bases between. Germline V gene sequence: CDR1 LGHDT, CDR2 YNNKEL (reference sequence). The CDR3 runs 12 residues. The CDR3 coding sequence is TGTGCCAGCAGCCTCCCGTCGGGAGGCTACACCTTC. It yields the protein CASSLPSGGYTF.

The gene calls are TRBV11-2 and TRBJ2-7, with TRBD1 as a possible D gene (5 bases). Germline V gene data show CDR1 as SGHAT and CDR2 as FQNNGV. Trimming left V 1 base short and J 2 bases short, with 12 bases between. This CDR3 has 15 amino acids. CDR3 coding DNA: TGTGCCAGCAGCTTAGCACAGGCGAACCCCTACGAGCAGTACTTC. It specifies CASSLAQANPYEQYF. Complete variable domain (other parts from reference TRBV11-2 and TRBJ2-7): EAGVAQSPRYKIIEKRQSVAFWCNPISGHATLYWYQQILGQGPKLLIQFQNNGVVDDSQLPKDRFSAERLKGVDSTLKIQPAKLEDSAVYLCASSLAQANPYEQYFGPGTRLTVT.

With respect to this clone: An end of the junction does not agree with germline; a read error may underlie this. The chain employs TRBV29-1 and TRBJ1-2; D perhaps matches TRBD1 (5 bases). Germline assignment: CDR1 SQVTM and CDR2 ANQGSEA. The length of the CDR3 is 11 residues. CDR3 region: CSVEARQRGEF. In DNA form, the CDR3 reads TGCAGCGTTGAAGCCAGACAGAGGGGCGAGTTC.

This clone was counted once. The gene calls are TRBV6-5 and TRBJ1-5; D not certain. The CDR3 consists of 13 residues. The ends were cut back, 4 bases at V and 6 bases at J, with 10 bases in the middle. Germline V gene data show CDR1 as MNHEY and CDR2 as SVGAGI. For the CDR3, the DNA is TGTGCCAGCAGTTTAGGGCAGCTTCAGCCCCAGCATTTT. It yields the protein CASSLGQLQPQHF.

V gene TRBV9 combines with J gene TRBJ1-2; weak D call: TRBD1 (6 bases). The CDR3 consists of 12 residues. Trimming cost V 3 bases and J 10 bases, with 13 bases left between them. Germline lookup yields CDR1 SGDLS and CDR2 YYNGEE. The CDR3 DNA sequence: TGTGCCAGCAGCGCGGAAGGGGGTTACTACACCTTC. It translates to CASSAEGGYYTF.

V is TRBV9 and J is TRBJ2-2; no firm D call. The ends were cut back, 1 base at V and 7 bases at J, with 5 bases in the middle. The CDR3 has 12 residues. Germline V gene sequence: CDR1 SGDLS, CDR2 YYNGEE. Here the CDR3 reads CASSVTRGELFF. The CDR3 nucleotides are TGTGCCAGCAGCGTAACCCGCGGGGAGCTGTTTTTT.

The V gene is TRBV5-1, the J gene TRBJ1-1; 9 nucleotides match TRBD1. J was trimmed by 0 bases and V by 2 bases; bases with no gene match: 8. CDR3 length equals 17 residues. From germline, CDR1 is SGHRS and CDR2 YFSETQ. The CDR3 DNA is TGCGCCAGCAGCTTAGGACAGGGGAGGGGGCTGAACACTGAAGCTTTCTTT. The encoded protein is CASSLGQGRGLNTEAFF. Full variable domain (rest looked up from reference TRBV5-1 and TRBJ1-1): KAGVTQTPRYLIKTRGQQVTLSCSPISGHRSVSWYQQTPGQGLQFLFEYFSETQRNKGNFPGRFSGRQFSNSRSEMNVSTLELGDSALYLCASSLGQGRGLNTEAFFGQGTRLTVV.

V gene TRBV5-4 combines with J gene TRBJ2-7, with 9 positions matching TRBD1. Looked up from germline, CDR1 is SGHNT and CDR2 is YYREEE (reference sequence). This CDR3 contains 15 residues. The junction had 10 bases not matched to a gene; V was cut back by 4 bases and J by 5 bases. The CDR3 bases are TGTGCCAGCAGCATTCCGGGACAGGGCCACGACGAGCAGTACTTC. This translates into CASSIPGQGHDEQYF.

The CDR3 here is CASSFKKGSTDTQYF. The CDR3 coding sequence is TGTGCCAGCAGCTTTAAGAAAGGGAGCACAGATACGCAGTATTTT. The chain employs TRBV5-6 and TRBJ2-3; D gene unclear. Germline assignment: CDR1 SGHDT and CDR2 YYEEEE. V lost 2 bases and J lost 0, with 10 bases in between. The CDR3 extends over 15 amino acids.

This chain joins TRBV28 and TRBJ2-1; TRBD2 agrees at 15 bases. CDR3 length equals 17 residues. Germline CDR1 reads MDHEN; CDR2 reads SYDVKM. V lost 5 bases to trimming and J lost 6 bases; unmatched junction nucleotides: 8. The CDR3 loop reads CASSGTSGGFPPNEQFF. The DNA for the CDR3 is TGTGCCAGCAGTGGGACTAGCGGGGGGTTTCCCCCCAATGAGCAGTTCTTC.

The V and J genes are TRBV19 and TRBJ1-1, with TRBD1 as a possible D gene (6 bases). Germline lookup yields CDR1 LNHDA and CDR2 SQIVND (reference sequence). V lost 6 bases to trimming and J lost 5 bases, with 10 bases between them. The CDR3 consists of 12 residues. This CDR3 is CASRTGYTEAFF. In nucleotides, the CDR3 is TGTGCCAGTAGAACAGGGTATACTGAAGCTTTCTTT.

The V and J genes are TRBV6-5 and TRBJ2-7; tentatively, D is TRBD2 (6 bases). Germline CDR1 MNHEY, CDR2 SVGAGI. The CDR3 has 15 amino acids. The V gene lost 0 bases and the J gene lost 5 bases, with 14 bases spanning the gap. In DNA form, the CDR3 reads TGTGCCAGCAGTTACTCAGGCGGGATGCGGAACGAGCAGTACTTC. This translates into CASSYSGGMRNEQYF.

The CDR3 is CASSPDSTAFF. The DNA for the CDR3 is TGTGCCAGCTCACCAGACTCAACGGCTTTCTTT. V gene TRBV18 combines with J gene TRBJ1-1; D remains ambiguous. V lost 2 bases and J 11 bases, leaving 9 bases between the germline ends. CDR3 length equals 11 residues. Germline CDR1 is KGHSH and CDR2 is LQKENI.

At least ten counts were recorded for this clone. The rearrangement joins TRBV3-1 (or the pseudogene TRBV3-2) to TRBJ1-6; 10 bases map to TRBD1. This CDR3 has 16 residues. Unmatched junction bases numbered 9, after V lost 3 bases and J lost 10 bases. Germline lookup yields CDR1 LGHDT and CDR2 YNNKEL (reference sequence). The CDR3 loop reads CASSQGGQGVGSPLHF. The DNA of the CDR3 is TGTGCCAGCAGCCAGGGTGGACAGGGGGTAGGATCACCCCTCCACTTT.

In its sample, this clone was seen once. The chain has TRBV6-2 or TRBV6-3 and TRBJ1-1, with D maybe TRBD1 (6 bases). Trimming took 4 bases from V and 11 from J, leaving 17 bases between them. CDR3 length equals 13 residues. The germline V gene has CDR1 MNHEY and CDR2 SVGEGT. The CDR3 spells CASSSTGRREAFF. Here the CDR3 DNA reads TGTGCCAGCAGTTCCACAGGGCGTCGCGAGGCTTTCTTT.

CDR3 loop: CASSWNPPGQGNYGYTF. CDR3 bases: TGTGCCAGCAGCTGGAACCCCCCGGGACAGGGGAACTATGGCTACACCTTC. The rearrangement uses TRBV7-2 and TRBJ1-2; 10 bases map to TRBD1. CDR1 and CDR2 (germline): SGHTA, FQGNSA. The CDR3 contains 17 residues. V gave up 4 bases and J gave up 2 bases; unmatched junction bases: 10.

This clone was counted a single time. The chain joins TRBV19 to TRBJ1-5, with TRBD1 matching over 8 bases. V shed 3 bases and J 0 bases; nucleotides not matched to a gene: 7. CDR1 and CDR2 from the germline V gene are LNHDA and SQIVND (reference sequence). The CDR3 extends over 17 amino acids. CDR3 nucleotides: TGTGCCAGTAGTATTAGGAGGGACAGGTTTAGCAATCAGCCCCAGCATTTT. It translates to CASSIRRDRFSNQPQHF.

The chain has TRBV6-2 or TRBV6-3 and TRBJ1-5, with TRBD1 identical over 8 bases. Per germline, CDR1 MNHEY and CDR2 SVGEGT. V shed 4 bases, J shed 2 bases, and the junction held 4 bases outside the gene matches. The CDR3 is made up of 15 amino acids. CDR3 sequence (DNA): TGTGCCAGCAGTTCAGGGGGCGGCGGCAATCAGCCCCAGCATTTT. Protein sequence: CASSSGGGGNQPQHF.

The chain uses TRBV6-2 or TRBV6-3 and TRBJ2-7, with no clear D. The CDR3 covers 15 residues. V lost 0 bases and J 0 bases, leaving 9 bases between the germline ends. Germline V gene data show CDR1 as MNHEY and CDR2 as SVGEGT. The CDR3 reads CASSYSQAYSYEQYF. In DNA form, the CDR3 reads TGTGCCAGCAGTTACTCTCAGGCGTACTCCTACGAGCAGTACTTC.

The rearrangement uses TRBV19 and TRBJ2-2, with D unclear. Per germline, CDR1 LNHDA and CDR2 SQIVND (reference sequence). The CDR3 sequence is 14 residues long. Trimming cost V 0 bases and J 6 bases, with 8 bases left between them. CDR3 in amino acids: CASSIDHRAGELFF. The CDR3 DNA follows: TGTGCCAGTAGTATAGATCATAGGGCCGGGGAGCTGTTTTTT.

This sequence joins TRBV28 and TRBJ1-5; no reliable D call. The CDR3 consists of 12 residues. Germline V gene lookup returns CDR1 MDHEN and CDR2 SYDVKM. Deletions cut 9 bases from V and 4 bases from J, with 10 bases between. This CDR3 is CASTFGNQPQHF. The CDR3, as DNA: TGTGCCAGTACCTTCGGGAATCAGCCCCAGCATTTT.

This clone was recorded once. J is TRBJ1-5 and V is TRBV29-1; TRBD1 matches at 7 bases. Germline CDR1 SQVTM, CDR2 ANQGSEA. The CDR3 is made up of 12 amino acids. Trimming at V came to 6 bases and at J to 3 bases, leaving 2 bases not matched to a gene. CDR3: CSVGTDNQPQHF. DNA of the CDR3: TGCAGCGTCGGGACAGACAATCAGCCCCAGCATTTT. Combining the CDR3 with reference TRBV29-1 and TRBJ1-5 gives the whole variable domain SAVISQKPSRDICQRGTSLTIQCQVDSQVTMMFWYRQQPGQSLTLIATANQGSEATYESGFVIDKFPISRPNLTFSTLTVSNMSPEDSSIYLCSVGTDNQPQHFGDGTRLSIL.

The CDR3, as DNA: TGCAGCGTGGTGACAGGGTCTGGGGCCAACGTCCTGACTTTC. Amino acids: CSVVTGSGANVLTF. V usage is TRBV29-1 and J usage is TRBJ2-6, with 7 bases that match TRBD1. This CDR3 has 14 amino acids. Germline V lookup: CDR1 SQVTM, CDR2 ANQGSEA. V shed 6 bases, J shed 1 base, and the junction held 3 bases outside the gene matches.

The chain combines TRBV18 with TRBJ1-5, with D hard to call. CDR3 length: 16 amino acids. Germline assignment: CDR1 KGHSH and CDR2 LQKENI. V dropped 2 bases and J dropped 5 bases, with 16 bases sitting between them. CDR3 in amino acids: CASSPVASGEDQPQHF. The CDR3 bases are TGTGCCAGCTCACCAGTAGCATCCGGGGAAGATCAGCCCCAGCATTTT.

The rearrangement joins TRBV18 to TRBJ2-1; TRBD1 matches at 7 bases. V shed 3 bases and J 5 bases; nucleotides not matched to a gene: 10. The CDR3 is 16 residues long. Germline V CDR1 and CDR2: KGHSH, LQKENI. Here the CDR3 DNA reads TGTGCCAGCTCACCCATGGAAGGACAGGTACACAATGAGCAGTTCTTC. Translation: CASSPMEGQVHNEQFF.

The table lists this clone with a few counts. This rearrangement joins TRBV28 to TRBJ1-5; 7 bases align to TRBD1. The CDR3 spans 17 residues. The germline CDR1 and CDR2 sequences are MDHEN and SYDVKM. CDR3 nucleotides: TGTAGCCCCGGGGGACAGCTTCCGAAATATAGCAATCAGCCCCAGCATTTT. This encodes CSPGGQLPKYSNQPQHF.

The chain carries TRBV10-3 and TRBJ2-2; 7 bases align to TRBD2. The length of the CDR3 is 14 residues. Germline trimming cut 11 bases from V and 3 bases from J; bases unmatched to any gene: 9. Per the germline V gene, CDR1 is ENHRY and CDR2 is SYGVKD. The CDR3 spells CAASGTTYTGELFF. Here the CDR3 DNA reads TGTGCCGCGTCCGGGACTACCTACACCGGGGAGCTGTTTTTT.

The genes are TRBV18 and TRBJ2-5; 8 bases line up with TRBD1. The germline V gene encodes CDR1 KGHSH and CDR2 LQKENI. The CDR3 runs 16 residues. V was pared by 2 bases and J by 4 bases, with 9 bases of the junction left unmatched. The CDR3 bases are TGTGCCAGCTCACCAACTCAGGGGGCGAGGCGAGAGACCCAGTACTTC. Translated, it gives CASSPTQGARRETQYF.

The chain links TRBV7-8 to TRBJ1-1; D gene ambiguous. The V end was cut by 1 base, the J end by 1 base, with 10 bases between. Germline lookup yields CDR1 SGHVS and CDR2 FQNEAQ. CDR3 length equals 15 residues. CDR3 DNA: TGTGCCAGCAGCTTAGAGGGCAGGTCGAACACTGAAGCTTTCTTT. Its translation: CASSLEGRSNTEAFF.